These 15 T cell receptor beta chains share one sample of origin, sequenced in a study of blood T cell repertoires in COVID-19. Profiled with immunoSEQ multiplex PCR; TCRdb holds only in-frame clones, not every one. The sample contains 200,000 to 250,000 clones, around 82% of which appear only once. The sequencing sample was made of peripheral blood. The source is a woman aged 80 or over with acute or convalescent COVID-19.

This sequence joins TRBV5-4 and TRBJ2-5; maybe TRBD2 (6 bases). The CDR3 spans 14 residues. The V and J ends lost 3 bases and 2 bases respectively, with 11 bases between them. CDR1 is SGHNT and CDR2 is YYREEE in the germline V gene (reference sequence). Written as DNA, the CDR3 is TGTGCCAGCAGCTCCCGGGACTTGCAAGAGACCCAGTACTTC. It is translated as CASSSRDLQETQYF.

The chain carries TRBV2 and TRBJ1-2; D ambiguous. Trimming removed 7 bases from V and 7 bases from J, with 13 bases in between. The CDR3 consists of 12 residues. The germline V gene encodes CDR1 SNHLY and CDR2 FYNNEI. DNA for the CDR3: TGTGCCAGCACGGCGGGGTTCGGTGGCTACACCTTC. This sequence encodes CASTAGFGGYTF.

V and J are TRBV5-1 and TRBJ2-5; a weak D match, TRBD2 (7 bases). The CDR3 sequence is 15 residues long. V was shortened by 4 bases and J by 5 bases, with 18 bases between the two germline ends. The V gene's germline CDR1 is SGHRS and CDR2 YFSETQ. CDR3 residues: CASSRGASPSETQYF. As DNA, the CDR3 is TGCGCCAGCAGCCGGGGGGCCAGCCCGTCGGAGACCCAGTACTTC. Full variable domain (rest looked up from reference TRBV5-1 and TRBJ2-5): KAGVTQTPRYLIKTRGQQVTLSCSPISGHRSVSWYQQTPGQGLQFLFEYFSETQRNKGNFPGRFSGRQFSNSRSEMNVSTLELGDSALYLCASSRGASPSETQYFGPGTRLLVL.

V usage is TRBV7-9 and J usage is TRBJ1-2; possibly TRBD1 for D (5 bases). V lost 7 bases, J lost 3 bases, and 15 bases lay in between. Germline V gene lookup returns CDR1 SEHNR and CDR2 FQNEAQ (reference sequence). This CDR3 comprises 14 residues. For the CDR3, the DNA is TGTGCCAGCACCGTCGGGGGGAGTGACTATGGCTACACCTTC. This translates into CASTVGGSDYGYTF.

The rearrangement joins TRBV15 to TRBJ2-1, with 8 bases matching TRBD1. This CDR3 is built from 15 residues. With 0 bases clipped from V and 10 bases from J, the junction kept 8 bases outside the gene matches. CDR1 is LNHNV, CDR2 YYDKDF, per germline (reference sequence). The CDR3 coding sequence is TGTGCCACCAGCAGAGATGGGCAGGGGGCCGCCGAGCAGTTCTTC. Protein: CATSRDGQGAAEQFF.

This clone was found a few times. The chain uses TRBV19 and TRBJ1-4; no firm D call. Deletions cut 6 bases from V and 8 bases from J, with 13 bases between. Germline CDR1 and CDR2: LNHDA and SQIVND (reference sequence). This CDR3 spans 13 amino acids. The CDR3 DNA follows: TGTGCCAGTAGCCTGGGGAGGAAAGAAAAACTGTTTTTT. Its protein is CASSLGRKEKLFF.

This chain connects TRBV21-1 to TRBJ1-5; the table's D call TRBD1 went unverified against the DNA. TRBV21-1 is described as a pseudogene. This CDR3 spans 14 amino acids. The CDR3 region has the DNA TGTGCCAGCAGCGGACGACAGGGGGAACAGCCCCAGCATTTT. Translated, it gives CASSGRQGEQPQHF.

The chain joins TRBV5-4 to TRBJ2-3, with 7 bases identical to TRBD1. Unmatched junction bases numbered 6, after V lost 1 base and J lost 1 base. The CDR3 has 16 amino acids. Germline loops: CDR1 SGHNT, CDR2 YYREEE (reference sequence). CDR3 DNA: TGTGCCAGCAGCTTGACAACAGGGGTTGGCACAGATACGCAGTATTTT. Amino acids: CASSLTTGVGTDTQYF.

This chain joins TRBV2 and TRBJ1-1, with D uncertain. Germline-derived CDR1 and CDR2 are SNHLY and FYNNEI. The CDR3 is made up of 15 amino acids. V lost 3 bases and J 0 bases, leaving 11 bases between the germline ends. CDR3 in DNA: TGTGCCAGCAGTGAGCATTCAGTCGTGAACACTGAAGCTTTCTTT. Translation: CASSEHSVVNTEAFF.

The gene calls are TRBV24-1 and TRBJ2-7, with D tentatively TRBD1 (6 bases). The CDR3 spans 15 residues. Germline CDR1 KGHDR, CDR2 SFDVKD. Trimming left V 1 base short and J 4 bases short, with 13 bases between. In nucleotides, the CDR3 is TGTGCCACCAGTGATTTCGGCCAGGGGAGATACGAGCAGTACTTC. Translating gives CATSDFGQGRYEQYF.

The chain couples TRBV25-1 to TRBJ2-5, with 10 bases lining up with TRBD2. Germline lookup yields CDR1 MGHDK and CDR2 SYGVNS. The CDR3 length is 17 residues. V was pared by 4 bases and J by 5 bases, with 13 bases of the junction left unmatched. The CDR3 region is CASSALGAGGRGETQYF. In nucleotides, the CDR3 is TGTGCCAGCAGTGCCCTCGGAGCGGGGGGGCGAGGGGAGACCCAGTACTTC.

This sequence joins TRBV27 and TRBJ1-2, with TRBD1 matching 7 bases. Germline trimming cut 6 bases from V and 1 base from J; bases unmatched to any gene: 11. Germline V gene sequence: CDR1 MNHEY, CDR2 SMNVEV (reference sequence). The CDR3 is made up of 16 amino acids. CDR3 coding DNA: TGTGCCAGCAGCTTTAGGTCTGGACAGGATAACTATGGCTACACCTTC. This codes for CASSFRSGQDNYGYTF.

J is TRBJ2-7 and V is TRBV2; 7 positions agree with TRBD1. This CDR3 has 13 residues. In germline, CDR1 is SNHLY, CDR2 FYNNEI. After removal of 5 bases from V and 3 bases from J, the junction contained 4 bases not matched to a gene. Here the CDR3 reads CASSLGQDYEQYF. The CDR3 DNA is TGTGCCAGCAGTCTCGGACAGGACTACGAGCAGTACTTC.

A remark on this clone: This sample also contains other DNA sequences that code for the same CDR3. The chain recombines TRBV5-1 with TRBJ1-2, with 7 nucleotides matching TRBD1. This CDR3 is built from 14 residues. V was clipped by 0 bases and J by 6 bases; unmatched bases: 5. CDR1 and CDR2 from the germline V gene are SGHRS and YFSETQ. This CDR3 is CASSLERQGNGYTF. Written as DNA, the CDR3 is TGCGCCAGCAGCTTGGAGCGACAGGGTAATGGCTACACCTTC.

A single count supports this clone. The chain recombines TRBV18 with TRBJ1-5; TRBD1 matches at 12 bases. This CDR3 is 16 amino acids long. Germline CDR1 reads KGHSH; CDR2 reads LQKENI. J gave up 7 bases and V 3 bases, and 7 bases lay outside the gene matches. The CDR3 region is CASSPGTGGAGQPQHF. The CDR3 DNA is TGTGCCAGCTCACCCGGGACAGGGGGCGCGGGACAGCCCCAGCATTTT.